The T cell receptor (beta chain) under discussion was sequenced for a study of CD8+ T cells in alopecia areata (dated by TCRdb to the late 2010s). About the investigation overall: Treated patients were enrolled in an open-label pilot trial of oral tofacitinib at 5 to 10 mg twice daily for moderate-to-severe alopecia areata. In treated patients, disease severity was measured using the SALT score, which gives the percentage of scalp surface area affected. Amplification of TCRbeta CDR3 regions was done by immunoSEQ multiplex PCR using 35 Vbeta forward primers and 13 Jbeta reverse primers. Clonality in the scalp was compared among normal scalp (n=4), patchy alopecia areata scalp (n=8), and alopecia totalis/universalis scalp (n=8). High-throughput TCRbeta sequencing was used to examine T cell clonal expansion in alopecia areata in both the C3H/HeJ mouse model and human patients. Human TCRbeta sequencing covered scalp tissue and sorted CD4+ and CD8+ peripheral blood T cells from patchy and totalis/universalis alopecia areata patients and healthy controls. Patients stayed on tofacitinib for 6 to 18 months and then had 6 months of follow-up off drug so that delayed response and recurrence could be assessed. RNA came from the PAXgene miRNA kit for fixed scalp, the miRNeasy kit for PBMCs, and the RNeasy kit for mouse skin. Biopsies were taken from tofacitinib-treated patients at baseline and again at 4 and 24 weeks into treatment, and several of those patients also had a later scalp biopsy.

Note on this clone: Its target antigen remains unknown. Base qualities are not at hand, and no much larger clone is one base apart.

To prepare the library, the immunoSEQ multiplex PCR assay was applied. RNA was extracted from all samples and reverse transcribed into cDNA as template for TCR sequencing. First-strand cDNA was synthesized with SuperScript III using a 2:1 mix of oligo-dT and random hexamers. Amplification bias was assessed with a synthetic immune receptor repertoire, and residual bias was removed computationally. The original methods were these. After raw reads were preprocessed to remove errors, the CDR3 was defined following IMGT conventions as running from the conserved cysteine to phenylalanine. Clonality was calculated as 1 minus Shannon entropy normalized by log2 of the number of productive unique TCRs. CD4 or CD8 identity of scalp clones was inferred by cross-referencing scalp TCRbeta sequences with sorted blood CD4 and CD8 repertoires. This immuneACCESS table, as held by TCRdb, lists in-frame sequences with V and J called but not all clones. Of the missing ones, under half trace to an unresolved V gene in checked studies; the others have no known cause. Clone size and V and J calls were adopted from that table, with D and trimming inferred from the DNA. Across this sample there are 200,000 to 250,000 clones, with more than 60% seen only once. More than 1% of the sample rests with the top ten.

Reading the germline V gene gives CDR1 SGHRS and CDR2 YFSETQ. From cysteine to phenylalanine, the CDR3 is 16 amino acids long. Only the CDR3 portion is preserved as DNA: 48 bases, with reading frame beginning at the first base. After removal of 4 bases from V and 9 bases from J, the junction retains 7 bases not matched to a gene. The research as a whole found: Many expanded lesional clones were found to persist in scalp and blood during tofacitinib treatment, and relapse after treatment cessation may be partly explained by this persistence. Lesional scalp, especially in alopecia totalis/universalis, showed higher clonality and more expanded CD8+ clones than normal scalp, suggesting antigenic drive. Because the treated cohort was small and included a single nonresponder, larger studies are needed to assess links between baseline CD8+ expansion and response. Shared TCR sequences between patients were less evident than in mice, which may be partly attributable to HLA diversity in the patient population. Unlike mouse skin, which is dominated by gammadelta T cells, normal human skin has resident alphabeta T cells that are also sequenced, and this complicates analysis of the scalp TCR repertoire. Tofacitinib significantly decreased scalp clonality and the number of expanded CD8+ clones among the top 100 scalp clones.

In light of the paper, this sample's treatment or condition label describes: oral pan-JAK inhibitor, 5-10 mg twice daily. Peripheral blood and lesional scalp punch biopsies were obtained from patients with alopecia areata. After PBMCs were isolated by density centrifugation and stained for CD3, CD4 and CD8, a FACSAria was used to sort CD4+ and CD8+ T cells. This receptor was identified in a human donor with alopecia areata. The chain is made from TRBV5-1 and TRBJ2-1; the junction holds 16 bases that match TRBD2. The source material was CD4+ T cells sorted from blood, sampled around week 42, from a patient treated with tofacitinib. The nucleotide sequence reads TGCGCCAGCAGCCCGGGACTAGCGGGGGGGCCTATTGAGCAGTTCTTC. This sequence encodes CASSPGLAGGPIEQFF.